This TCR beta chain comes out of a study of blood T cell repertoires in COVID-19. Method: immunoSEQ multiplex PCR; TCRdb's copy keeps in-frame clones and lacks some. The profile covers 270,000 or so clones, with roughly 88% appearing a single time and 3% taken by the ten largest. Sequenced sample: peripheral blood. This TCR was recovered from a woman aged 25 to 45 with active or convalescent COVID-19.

This chain's CDR3 is CASSLSGTFGADTQYF. DNA for the CDR3: TGTGCCAGCAGCTTGTCCGGGACATTCGGGGCAGATACGCAGTATTTT. The chain employs TRBV7-2 and TRBJ2-3; tentative D call: TRBD1 (6 bases). The V gene lost 3 bases and the J gene lost 4 bases, with 17 bases spanning the gap. CDR1 is SGHTA, CDR2 FQGNSA, per germline. The CDR3 has 16 amino acids.